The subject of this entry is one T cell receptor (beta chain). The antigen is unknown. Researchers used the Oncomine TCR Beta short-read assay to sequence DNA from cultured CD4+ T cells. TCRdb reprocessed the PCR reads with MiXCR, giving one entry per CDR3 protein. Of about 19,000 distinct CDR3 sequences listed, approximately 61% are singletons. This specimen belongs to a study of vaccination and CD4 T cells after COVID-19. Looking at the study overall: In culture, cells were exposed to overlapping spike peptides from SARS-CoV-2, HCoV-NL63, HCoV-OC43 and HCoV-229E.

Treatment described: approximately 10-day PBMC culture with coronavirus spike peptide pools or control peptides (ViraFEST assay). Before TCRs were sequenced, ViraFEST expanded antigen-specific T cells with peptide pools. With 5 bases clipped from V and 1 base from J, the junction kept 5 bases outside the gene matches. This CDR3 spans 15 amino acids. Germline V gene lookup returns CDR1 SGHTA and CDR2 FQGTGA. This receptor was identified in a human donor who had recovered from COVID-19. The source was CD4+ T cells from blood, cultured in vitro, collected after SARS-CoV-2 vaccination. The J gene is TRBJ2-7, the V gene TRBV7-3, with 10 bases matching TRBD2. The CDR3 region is CASSISGGGSYEQYF. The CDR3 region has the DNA TGTGCCAGCAGCATAAGCGGGGGGGGGTCCTACGAGCAGTACTTC.